One and the same sample provided the 8 T cell receptor beta chains below, sequenced in a study of shared clonotypes between healthy human individuals. Sequencing was performed with immunoSEQ multiplex PCR; in TCRdb, only in-frame clones are kept and a portion is missing. The sample carries around 990,000 clones, approximately 77% recorded once. What was sequenced was memory CD4+ T cells from PBMCs. The subset: CD45RA-negative fraction. These receptors all stem from a man aged 18 to 29 in good health. Some clones in this sample may be carry-over from other donors' samples.

This clone occurred a few times. The V call is TRBV5-6, the J call TRBJ2-4; TRBD1 matches at 11 bases. Looked up from germline, CDR1 is SGHDT and CDR2 is YYEEEE. V gave up 5 bases and J gave up 4 bases; unmatched junction bases: 5. This CDR3 is 15 amino acids long. This chain's CDR3 is CASRQGQGAKNIQYF. The CDR3 nucleotides read TGTGCCAGCAGACAAGGACAGGGGGCAAAAAACATTCAGTACTTC.

This chain links TRBV30 with TRBJ1-4; TRBD1 matches 8 bases. This CDR3 region has 14 residues. Germline CDR1 GTSNPN, CDR2 SVGIG (reference sequence). V shed 3 bases and J 12 bases; nucleotides not matched to a gene: 12. CDR3 amino acids: CAWRIGQGNGELFF. The CDR3 DNA follows: TGTGCCTGGAGGATCGGACAGGGCAACGGGGAACTGTTTTTT.

V and J are TRBV2 and TRBJ2-5; D is possibly TRBD2 (6 bases). V was trimmed by 8 bases and J by 4 bases, leaving 17 bases between them. The CDR3 sequence is 14 residues long. Germline lookup yields CDR1 SNHLY and CDR2 FYNNEI. CDR3 residues: CASYPGGRIETQYF. Here the CDR3 DNA reads TGTGCCAGCTATCCGGGTGGGAGGATAGAGACCCAGTACTTC.

The chain recombines TRBV7-9 with TRBJ2-1; possibly TRBD2 for D (6 bases). Germline V gene sequence: CDR1 SEHNR, CDR2 FQNEAQ (reference sequence). Between the trimmed V and J ends, which lost 5 bases and 10 bases, there was a span of 21 bases. This CDR3 spans 15 amino acids. CDR3 DNA: TGTGCCAGCAGCGCCCCGGGGGACCGTAAGGGCGAGCAGTTCTTC. Translation gives CASSAPGDRKGEQFF.

This clone came up a few times. V usage is TRBV4-1 and J usage is TRBJ1-1; 9 positions agree with TRBD1. Germline-derived CDR1 and CDR2 are MGHRA and YSYEKL. V gave up 2 bases and J gave up 0 bases; unmatched junction bases: 7. CDR3 length equals 17 residues. The CDR3 region is CASSQPDRGRMNTEAFF. As DNA, the CDR3 is TGCGCCAGCAGCCAACCCGACAGGGGGAGGATGAACACTGAAGCTTTCTTT.

The chain has TRBV20-1 and TRBJ1-1; D call uncertain. Germline assignment: CDR1 DFQATT and CDR2 SNEGSKA (reference sequence). V was trimmed by 5 bases and J by 4 bases, leaving 8 bases between them. There are 11 residues in the CDR3. The CDR3 spells CSAGGSTEAFF. CDR3 in DNA: TGCAGTGCTGGAGGGAGCACTGAAGCTTTCTTT.

In this sample, this clone turned up once. The rearrangement uses TRBV7-2 and TRBJ2-2; D is uncertain. The CDR3 runs to 16 residues. V was cut by 2 bases and J by 4 bases, with 14 bases left in between. The germline CDR1 and CDR2 sequences are SGHTA and FQGNSA. The CDR3 loop reads CASSLSVDPFTGELFF. The CDR3 DNA reads as TGTGCCAGCAGCTTATCCGTGGATCCCTTCACCGGGGAGCTGTTTTTT.

Points on this clone: Within the sample, other DNA sequences also encode this same CDR3. The rearrangement links TRBV5-1 to TRBJ2-1, with TRBD2 matching over 11 bases. Germline V CDR1 and CDR2: SGHRS, YFSETQ. The CDR3 consists of 15 residues. V dropped 6 bases and J dropped 4; count of bases not matched to a gene: 6. CDR3 in amino acids: CASTGTSGSYNEQFF. Written as DNA, the CDR3 is TGCGCCAGCACCGGGACTAGCGGTAGTTACAATGAGCAGTTCTTC.